These 32 T cell receptor beta chains came from one sample sequenced in a study of blood T cell repertoires in COVID-19. Libraries were prepared by immunoSEQ multiplex PCR; TCRdb keeps only in-frame clonotypes and omits some of them. The sample has 100,000 to 150,000 clones; roughly 90% are singletons. The sequenced material came from peripheral blood. The source of these receptors is a woman aged 80 or older with acute or convalescent COVID-19.

There are a few counts of this clone. The gene calls are TRBV7-9 and TRBJ2-7; perhaps TRBD1 as D (5 bases). Trimming shortened V by 2 bases and J by 6 bases, and 8 bases separated the two germline ends. From germline, CDR1 is SEHNR and CDR2 FQNEAQ (reference sequence). The CDR3 totals 12 residues. The CDR3 bases are TGTGCCAGCAGCTTACAGGGCGTCGAGCAGTACTTC. It encodes CASSLQGVEQYF.

This clone showed up just once. This sequence joins TRBV6-1 and TRBJ2-7; 8 nucleotides align to TRBD1. With 3 bases clipped from V and 2 bases from J, the junction kept 3 bases outside the gene matches. Germline lookup yields CDR1 MNHNS and CDR2 SASEGT. This CDR3 has 14 amino acids. The CDR3 reads CASSDTGGPYEQYF. As DNA, the CDR3 is TGTGCCAGCAGTGATACAGGGGGTCCCTACGAGCAGTACTTC.

V and J are TRBV27 and TRBJ1-2; a weak D match, TRBD1 (5 bases). Germline V gene data show CDR1 as MNHEY and CDR2 as SMNVEV (reference sequence). The CDR3 is made up of 13 amino acids. V dropped 1 base and J dropped 8 bases, with 11 bases sitting between them. Here the CDR3 reads CASSLFQGLGYTF. In DNA form, the CDR3 reads TGTGCCAGCAGTTTATTTCAGGGTTTAGGCTACACCTTC.

The gene calls are TRBV29-1 and TRBJ2-7; D possibly corresponds to TRBD1 (6 bases). The CDR3 has 13 amino acids. In germline, CDR1 is SQVTM, CDR2 ANQGSEA. V dropped 6 bases and J dropped 7 bases, with 19 bases sitting between them. CDR3 protein: CSVATTGTAEQYF. Written as DNA, the CDR3 is TGCAGCGTGGCCACGACAGGCACTGCGGAGCAGTACTTC.

A remark on this clone: Other DNA sequences in the sample encode the same CDR3. The chain links TRBV19 to TRBJ2-7; 8 nucleotides agree with TRBD2. Trimming removed 3 bases from V and 3 bases from J; junction bases left unmatched: 4. The CDR3 is made up of 14 amino acids. The germline V gene encodes CDR1 LNHDA and CDR2 SQIVND (reference sequence). CDR3 sequence (DNA): TGTGCCAGTAGTATCGGGGGACTAGTCTACGAGCAGTACTTC. This sequence encodes CASSIGGLVYEQYF. The complete variable domain, with remaining parts taken from reference TRBV19 and TRBJ2-7, reads DGGITQSPKYLFRKEGQNVTLSCEQNLNHDAMYWYRQDPGQGLRLIYYSQIVNDFQKGDIAEGYSVSREKKESFPLTVTSAQKNPTAFYLCASSIGGLVYEQYFGPGTRLTVT.

The rearrangement uses TRBV3-1 (or the pseudogene TRBV3-2) and TRBJ1-1; TRBD1 matches 7 bases. The junction had 9 bases not matched to a gene; V was cut back by 4 bases and J by 1 base. Germline V gives CDR1 LGHDT, CDR2 YNNKEL (reference sequence). This CDR3 comprises 16 residues. The CDR3 DNA reads TGTGCCAGCAGCCCCAGAATGGCAGGGGGGAACACTGAAGCTTTCTTT. Translating it yields CASSPRMAGGNTEAFF.

V usage is TRBV28 and J usage is TRBJ2-1; a possible D gene is TRBD2 (6 bases). Germline V lookup: CDR1 MDHEN, CDR2 SYDVKM. V lost 6 bases and J lost 2, with 14 bases in between. The CDR3 contains 15 residues. The CDR3 bases are TGTGCCAGCAGGCGGGGTAAGATCCCCTACAATGAGCAGTTCTTC. As protein: CASRRGKIPYNEQFF.

The V and J genes are TRBV6-4 and TRBJ2-3; 7 nucleotides align to TRBD2. The length of the CDR3 is 14 residues. Germline V CDR1 and CDR2: MRHNA, SNTAGT. With 6 bases clipped from V and 0 bases from J, the junction kept 3 bases outside the gene matches. This CDR3 is CASRVSGSTDTQYF. In nucleotides, the CDR3 is TGTGCCAGCAGGGTTAGCGGGAGCACAGATACGCAGTATTTT.

The chain joins TRBV7-2 to TRBJ2-2, with D possibly matching TRBD1 (5 bases). The CDR3 length is 14 residues. Germline CDR1 is SGHTA and CDR2 is FQGNSA. V gave up 4 bases and J gave up 4 bases, with 10 bases separating them. Here the CDR3 reads CASSYHRGTGELFF. In DNA form, the CDR3 reads TGTGCCAGCAGCTACCATAGGGGCACCGGGGAGCTGTTTTTT. Looking up the rest from reference TRBV7-2 and TRBJ2-2 gives the full variable domain: GAGVSQSPSNKVTEKGKDVELRCDPISGHTALYWYRQSLGQGLEFLIYFQGNSAPDKSGLPSDRFSAERTGGSVSTLTIQRTQQEDSAVYLCASSYHRGTGELFFGEGSRLTVL.

The chain carries TRBV28 and TRBJ2-1, with 8 bases fitting TRBD2. Trimming at V came to 6 bases and at J to 6 bases, leaving 10 bases not matched to a gene. CDR3 size: 15 residues. The V gene's germline CDR1 is MDHEN and CDR2 SYDVKM. CDR3 loop: CASSERGPGGNEQFF. CDR3 DNA: TGTGCCAGCAGCGAGCGGGGGCCCGGGGGCAATGAGCAGTTCTTC.

This clone showed up just once. The V call is TRBV11-2, the J call TRBJ1-2, with TRBD1 identical over 7 bases. Germline CDR1 and CDR2: SGHAT and FQNNGV. Trimming cost V 4 bases and J 5 bases; bases outside gene matches: 1. The CDR3 extends over 12 amino acids. The CDR3 bases are TGTGCCAGCAGCTCGACAGGGTATGGCTACACCTTC. This translates into CASSSTGYGYTF.

The chain recombines TRBV18 with TRBJ1-2; TRBD1 aligns across 10 bases. The ends lost 3 bases at V and 4 bases at J; junction bases unmatched: 5. The germline V gene has CDR1 KGHSH and CDR2 LQKENI. The CDR3 runs 15 residues. As DNA, the CDR3 is TGTGCCAGCTCACCCAGACAGGGGGCCGGCTATGGCTACACCTTC. Protein: CASSPRQGAGYGYTF.

The gene calls are TRBV10-2 and TRBJ2-1; perhaps TRBD2 as D (5 bases). There are 13 residues in the CDR3. V shed 5 bases and J shed 4 bases, with 9 bases lying between them. Germline V CDR1 and CDR2: WSHSY, SAAADI. CDR3 amino acids: CASSPREYNEQFF. The CDR3 DNA is TGCGCCAGCAGTCCAAGGGAGTACAATGAGCAGTTCTTC.

The rearrangement joins TRBV7-2 to TRBJ2-5, with TRBD2 identical over 12 bases. This CDR3 comprises 15 residues. Trimming cost V 5 bases and J 1 base; bases outside gene matches: 2. The V gene's germline CDR1 is SGHTA and CDR2 FQGNSA. CDR3 loop: CASSTGLAGQETQYF. Written as DNA, the CDR3 is TGTGCCAGCAGCACGGGACTAGCGGGCCAAGAGACCCAGTACTTC.

This chain uses TRBV3-1 (or the pseudogene TRBV3-2) with TRBJ2-7; 12 nucleotides agree with TRBD1. V lost 4 bases and J lost 10; bases outside the gene matches: 5. The CDR3 length is 13 residues. Germline CDR1 LGHDT, CDR2 YNNKEL (reference sequence). The CDR3 loop is CASSPGQGADQYF. The CDR3 DNA reads TGTGCCAGCAGCCCGGGACAGGGGGCTGATCAGTACTTC.

The CDR3 nucleotides are TGTGCCAGCAGTTTAAGGCAGGGGAACTATGGCTACACCTTC. Its translation is CASSLRQGNYGYTF. The chain has TRBV28 and TRBJ1-2; possibly TRBD1 for D (6 bases). Germline-derived CDR1 and CDR2 are MDHEN and SYDVKM. Trimming stripped 2 bases from V and 2 bases from J, with 9 bases between. The CDR3 is 14 residues long.

The CDR3 protein is CASSLLGLAAETQYF. The CDR3 coding sequence is TGCGCCAGCAGCTTACTGGGACTAGCAGCTGAGACCCAGTACTTC. The gene calls are TRBV5-1 and TRBJ2-5; 9 nucleotides line up with TRBD2. The CDR3 is 15 residues long. Trimming removed 2 bases from V and 5 bases from J; junction bases left unmatched: 7. Germline CDR1 SGHRS, CDR2 YFSETQ.

This clone was detected once. V is TRBV6-2 or TRBV6-3 and J is TRBJ2-3, with a tentative D call TRBD1 (5 bases). V was pared by 5 bases and J by 4 bases, with 22 bases between. Germline V gene lookup returns CDR1 MNHEY and CDR2 SVGEGT. The CDR3 runs 17 residues. CDR3 bases: TGTGCCAGCAGTGCCTTTGGGGCTGGGATGGGCGCAGATACGCAGTATTTT. This codes for CASSAFGAGMGADTQYF.

V usage is TRBV7-8 and J usage is TRBJ2-5; a weak D match, TRBD1 (6 bases). The V gene's germline CDR1 is SGHVS and CDR2 FQNEAQ. V was clipped by 1 base and J by 1 base, with 7 bases between them. This CDR3 is built from 14 residues. The CDR3: CASSLGTVQETQYF. CDR3 sequence (DNA): TGTGCCAGCAGCTTAGGGACAGTCCAAGAGACCCAGTACTTC.

This chain uses TRBV7-3 with TRBJ1-2, with no clear D. Looked up from germline, CDR1 is SGHTA and CDR2 is FQGTGA. V was pared by 5 bases and J by 4 bases, with 17 bases between. CDR3 length equals 15 residues. The CDR3 loop reads CASSQGGGPAYGYTF. The CDR3 DNA follows: TGTGCCAGCAGCCAAGGTGGAGGGCCTGCCTATGGCTACACCTTC.

The V call is TRBV3-1 (or the pseudogene TRBV3-2), the J call TRBJ2-1; no clear D. The CDR3 runs to 15 residues. Germline values: CDR1 LGHDT, CDR2 YNNKEL (reference sequence). With 2 bases removed from V and 0 bases from J, the gap between germline ends came to 8 bases. The CDR3 spells CASSQSPSSYNEQFF. Here the CDR3 DNA reads TGTGCCAGCAGCCAAAGTCCGAGCTCCTACAATGAGCAGTTCTTC.

The chain is built from TRBV29-1 and TRBJ2-4; 8 bases align to TRBD2. The V segment lost 5 bases and the J segment 0 bases; nucleotides outside the gene matches: 12. The germline V gene has CDR1 SQVTM and CDR2 ANQGSEA. CDR3 length: 17 residues. This CDR3 reads CSVLGERGNIAKNIQYF. The CDR3 DNA sequence: TGCAGCGTTCTCGGGGAGCGGGGGAACATAGCCAAAAACATTCAGTACTTC.

This chain joins TRBV28 and TRBJ1-2; the D gene is possibly TRBD1 (6 bases). V lost 5 bases to trimming and J lost 4 bases, with 8 bases between them. The CDR3 has 12 amino acids. CDR1 and CDR2 (germline): MDHEN, SYDVKM. CDR3 sequence (DNA): TGTGCCAGCAGTCCAGGGGTCTATGGCTACACCTTC. This encodes CASSPGVYGYTF.

V usage is TRBV19 and J usage is TRBJ2-2, with 9 bases that match TRBD2. The germline V gene has CDR1 LNHDA and CDR2 SQIVND (reference sequence). The CDR3 consists of 15 residues. Trimming removed 2 bases from V and 5 bases from J; junction bases left unmatched: 3. For the CDR3, the DNA is TGTGCCAGTAGTATAAACCTAGCGGGGACCGGGGAGCTGTTTTTT. It is translated as CASSINLAGTGELFF.

This clone occurred a few times. The chain joins TRBV7-8 to TRBJ1-1; 7 bases match TRBD1. The CDR3 is made up of 17 amino acids. The germline CDR1 and CDR2 sequences are SGHVS and FQNEAQ. The V gene end was trimmed by 1 base and the J gene end by 1 base; junction bases not matched to a gene: 9. The CDR3 spells CASSLGTGIPQNTEAFF. The DNA of the CDR3 is TGTGCCAGCAGCTTAGGGACAGGTATTCCCCAGAACACTGAAGCTTTCTTT.

The rearrangement links TRBV10-3 to TRBJ2-3; maybe TRBD1 (5 bases). V lost 4 bases to trimming and J lost 6 bases, with 14 bases between them. The V gene's germline CDR1 is ENHRY and CDR2 SYGVKD. The CDR3 is 14 amino acids. In DNA form, the CDR3 reads TGTGCCATCAGTGGGGGCAACGCTCGGGATACGCAGTATTTT. Translated: CAISGGNARDTQYF.

The chain uses TRBV5-1 and TRBJ1-1; possible D gene TRBD1, 6 bases. Trimming took off 0 bases at V and 5 bases at J, with 8 bases between the two ends. In germline, CDR1 is SGHRS, CDR2 YFSETQ. This CDR3 comprises 13 residues. The CDR3 DNA follows: TGCGCCAGCAGCTTGGAGCAGGGGACTGAAGCTTTCTTT. This gives the protein CASSLEQGTEAFF. Together with reference TRBV5-1 and TRBJ1-1, the CDR3 gives the full variable domain: KAGVTQTPRYLIKTRGQQVTLSCSPISGHRSVSWYQQTPGQGLQFLFEYFSETQRNKGNFPGRFSGRQFSNSRSEMNVSTLELGDSALYLCASSLEQGTEAFFGQGTRLTVV.

The rearrangement links TRBV7-9 to TRBJ2-7; D uncertain. V gave up 7 bases and J gave up 3 bases, with 13 bases separating them. CDR3 size: 13 residues. Germline V CDR1 and CDR2: SEHNR, FQNEAQ (reference sequence). For the CDR3, the DNA is TGTGCCAGCACCCTCCCCTACGACTACGAGCAGTACTTC. It translates to CASTLPYDYEQYF.

The rearrangement uses TRBV5-1 and TRBJ2-1; 9 bases line up with TRBD1. The germline V gene encodes CDR1 SGHRS and CDR2 YFSETQ. The CDR3 consists of 14 residues. Trimming cost V 4 bases and J 5 bases; bases outside gene matches: 4. The CDR3: CASSPGQGNNEQFF. The CDR3, as DNA: TGCGCCAGCAGCCCCGGACAGGGGAACAATGAGCAGTTCTTC.

The J gene is TRBJ2-3, the V gene TRBV21-1; the table's D call of TRBD1 was not tested on the DNA. TRBV21-1 is a documented pseudogene. This CDR3 region has 15 residues. This chain's CDR3 is CASSKARGRGDTQYF. As DNA, the CDR3 is TGTGCCAGCAGCAAGGCCAGGGGGCGCGGAGATACGCAGTATTTT.

The V call is TRBV5-1, the J call TRBJ2-7; D not resolved. The V end was cut by 2 bases, the J end by 5 bases, with 14 bases between. The CDR3 has 14 amino acids. Germline V gene lookup returns CDR1 SGHRS and CDR2 YFSETQ. Here the CDR3 reads CASSLMAIPDEQYF. CDR3 DNA: TGCGCCAGCAGCTTAATGGCAATTCCAGACGAGCAGTACTTC.

The V call is TRBV6-5, the J call TRBJ2-2, with a tentative D call TRBD2 (5 bases). With 6 bases removed from V and 0 bases from J, the gap between germline ends came to 11 bases. CDR1 and CDR2 (germline): MNHEY, SVGAGI. The CDR3 consists of 15 residues. The CDR3 here is CASSRRRPNTGELFF. The CDR3 DNA follows: TGTGCCAGCAGCAGACGGAGGCCGAACACCGGGGAGCTGTTTTTT.